One and the same sample provided the 19 T cell receptor beta chains below, sequenced in a study of TIL therapy for anti-PD-1-resistant metastatic lung cancer. Sequencing used immunoSEQ v3. The protocol was immunoSEQ multiplex PCR, while the TCRdb copy is restricted to in-frame clones and leaves out a portion. Of about 36,000 clones listed, more than 60% were seen once; the top ten hold about 6%. Time point meaning: pre-treatment sample, taken before nivolumab and TIL therapy. The sequences come from blood, collected at baseline. The receptors were sampled from a person between 25 and 79 years old with non-small cell lung cancer.

The chain has TRBV7-8 and TRBJ2-4, with TRBD1 matching over 7 bases. Germline CDR1 SGHVS, CDR2 FQNEAQ. The CDR3 has 15 residues. J gave up 4 bases and V 6 bases, and 9 bases lay outside the gene matches. CDR3 bases: TGTGCCAGCAGTTTTAGAGGGACAGCGAAAAACATTCAGTACTTC. It yields the protein CASSFRGTAKNIQYF.

CDR3 in amino acids: CASNTANTGELFF. The CDR3, as DNA: TGTGCCAGTAACACGGCGAACACCGGGGAGCTGTTTTTT. The genes are TRBV28 and TRBJ2-2; D unresolved. This CDR3 has 13 amino acids. Germline lookup yields CDR1 MDHEN and CDR2 SYDVKM. V was cut by 9 bases and J by 0 bases, with 8 bases left in between. The whole variable domain, filled in from reference TRBV28 and TRBJ2-2, reads DVKVTQSSRYLVKRTGEKVFLECVQDMDHENMFWYRQDPGLGLRLIYFSYDVKMKEKGDIPEGYSVSREKKERFSLILESASTNQTSMYLCASNTANTGELFFGEGSRLTVL.

The rearrangement joins TRBV7-9 to TRBJ2-3, with 7 bases matching TRBD1. This CDR3 has 16 amino acids. Germline-derived CDR1 and CDR2 are SEHNR and FQNEAQ (reference sequence). V shed 1 base, J shed 6 bases, and the junction held 10 bases outside the gene matches. CDR3 sequence (DNA): TGTGCCAGCAGCTTAGAGGGGACAGAGGTCGGTGATACGCAGTATTTT. It is translated as CASSLEGTEVGDTQYF.

The J gene is TRBJ2-3, the V gene TRBV11-2; 9 bases agree with TRBD1. With V trimmed by 3 bases and J by 7 bases, 20 bases remained unmatched. Germline CDR1 and CDR2: SGHAT and FQNNGV. The CDR3 runs 19 residues. This CDR3 reads CASSFGGTGSRVAVNTQYF. For the CDR3, the DNA is TGTGCCAGCAGCTTTGGCGGGACAGGGTCTAGGGTGGCCGTCAATACGCAGTATTTT.

The rearrangement joins TRBV5-4 to TRBJ2-3, with D maybe TRBD1 (6 bases). The germline V gene has CDR1 SGHNT and CDR2 YYREEE (reference sequence). V was cut by 4 bases and J by 6 bases, with 21 bases left in between. The CDR3 length is 16 residues. This CDR3 is CASSDGQISPVDTQYF. The CDR3 DNA follows: TGTGCCAGCAGCGACGGACAGATCTCACCGGTGGATACGCAGTATTTT.

This chain joins TRBV4-1 and TRBJ2-4; TRBD1 might be the D (5 bases). V was clipped by 3 bases and J by 3 bases, with 15 bases between them. Germline V gene sequence: CDR1 MGHRA, CDR2 YSYEKL. This CDR3 region has 16 residues. CDR3 sequence (DNA): TGCGCCAGCAGCCAGCCGACAGCTCTGGGCAAAAACATTCAGTACTTC. This gives the protein CASSQPTALGKNIQYF.

In this sample, this clone is medium-sized. The chain links TRBV7-9 to TRBJ2-3; D gene uncertain. CDR1 is SEHNR, CDR2 FQNEAQ, per germline (reference sequence). Deletions cut 10 bases from V and 6 bases from J, with 5 bases between. The CDR3 is made up of 9 amino acids. CDR3 sequence reads: CATSDTQYF. CDR3 bases: TGTGCCACCTCCGATACGCAGTATTTT.

The gene calls are TRBV27 and TRBJ2-6; tentative D call: TRBD1 (5 bases). The V and J ends lost 11 bases and 1 base respectively, with 12 bases between them. CDR1 and CDR2 (germline): MNHEY, SMNVEV (reference sequence). There are 14 residues in the CDR3. CDR3 protein: CAGRGVSGANVLTF. CDR3 nucleotides: TGTGCCGGAAGGGGTGTGTCTGGGGCCAACGTCCTGACTTTC.

The chain recombines TRBV20-1 with TRBJ1-1; D not resolved. The germline gives CDR1 DFQATT, CDR2 SNEGSKA (reference sequence). The CDR3 length is 11 residues. The CDR3 here is CRLFRAPEAFF. The DNA for the CDR3 is TGCAGGTTGTTTAGGGCCCCTGAAGCTTTCTTT.

The CDR3 loop reads CASSVTSRLGMKYNEQFF. The CDR3 bases are TGTGCCAGCAGTGTCACCTCCCGACTAGGGATGAAATACAATGAGCAGTTCTTC. The rearrangement uses TRBV25-1 and TRBJ2-1; D might be TRBD2 (6 bases). Trimming removed 4 bases at V and 4 bases at J, with 23 bases between. The CDR3 runs to 18 residues. Germline V gene lookup returns CDR1 MGHDK and CDR2 SYGVNS.

This clone came up a few times. The rearrangement joins TRBV4-3 to TRBJ1-1; D may be TRBD1 (6 bases). Germline CDR1 is LGHNA and CDR2 is YSLEER. Trimming removed 3 bases at V and 2 bases at J, with 16 bases between. The CDR3 consists of 16 residues. The CDR3 region is CASSQDRAQVNTEAFF. In DNA form, the CDR3 reads TGCGCCAGCAGCCAGGACAGAGCCCAGGTAAACACTGAAGCTTTCTTT.

This chain uses TRBV6-1 with TRBJ2-1; no clear D gene. The CDR3 loop spans 10 amino acids. With 4 bases removed from V and 10 bases from J, the gap between germline ends came to 5 bases. The V gene's germline CDR1 is MNHNS and CDR2 SASEGT. The CDR3 nucleotides read TGTGCCAGCAGTGTAGGGGAGCAGTTCTTC. As protein: CASSVGEQFF.

The chain has TRBV7-3 and TRBJ2-2; D gene unclear. Per germline, CDR1 SGHTA and CDR2 FQGTGA. V was trimmed by 4 bases and J by 2 bases, leaving 5 bases between them. CDR3 length: 13 amino acids. The CDR3 DNA sequence: TGTGCCAGCAGCTCGTCTAACACCGGGGAGCTGTTTTTT. Translating it yields CASSSSNTGELFF.

This sequence joins TRBV2 and TRBJ2-3; D may be TRBD1 (6 bases). The CDR3 is 14 residues long. Trimming shortened V by 5 bases and J by 4 bases, and 13 bases separated the two germline ends. CDR1 and CDR2 (germline): SNHLY, FYNNEI. CDR3 loop: CASSIWTESDTQYF. The DNA of the CDR3 is TGTGCCAGCAGTATTTGGACAGAGTCAGATACGCAGTATTTT.

The chain uses TRBV30 and TRBJ2-1, with D perhaps being TRBD1 or TRBD2 (6 bases each). Germline assignment: CDR1 GTSNPN and CDR2 SVGIG (reference sequence). V was shortened by 1 base and J by 6 bases, with 13 bases between the two germline ends. The CDR3 runs 14 residues. The CDR3 spells CAWSGGAGANEQFF. DNA for the CDR3: TGTGCCTGGAGTGGGGGGGCTGGGGCCAATGAGCAGTTCTTC.

The table lists this clone with a few counts. The chain has TRBV18 and TRBJ2-7, with TRBD2 matching 8 bases. The germline gives CDR1 KGHSH, CDR2 LQKENI. With 6 bases clipped from V and 2 bases from J, the junction kept 6 bases outside the gene matches. CDR3 length: 14 residues. The CDR3 DNA is TGTGCCAGCTCTCCCGGGGGGGGGCCCTACGAGCAGTACTTC. Amino acids: CASSPGGGPYEQYF.

This clone was observed a handful of times. CDR3 loop: CASSYRDNYGYTF. In nucleotides, the CDR3 is TGTGCCAGCAGTTACAGGGATAACTATGGCTACACCTTC. The chain carries TRBV7-9 and TRBJ1-2, with TRBD1 as a possible D gene (6 bases). Germline V lookup: CDR1 SEHNR, CDR2 FQNEAQ (reference sequence). Trimming pared 6 bases from V and 1 base from J, leaving 9 bases between. CDR3 length equals 13 residues.

The chain recombines TRBV20-1 with TRBJ1-4, with a tentative D call TRBD1 (5 bases). Germline CDR1 reads DFQATT; CDR2 reads SNEGSKA (reference sequence). The CDR3 extends over 11 amino acids. As DNA, the CDR3 is TGCACGGGGGTAGAAAATGAAAAACTGTTTTTT. This sequence encodes CTGVENEKLFF.

The chain employs TRBV28 and TRBJ2-7; maybe TRBD1 (5 bases). Trimming took 5 bases from V and 1 from J, leaving 18 bases between them. The CDR3 has 16 residues. The V gene's germline CDR1 is MDHEN and CDR2 SYDVKM. The CDR3 loop reads CASSPRPGRGSYEQYF. The DNA for the CDR3 is TGTGCCAGCAGTCCCCGGCCAGGAAGGGGATCCTACGAGCAGTACTTC.